The sequence of this T cell receptor beta chain was determined in a study of Ad26.COV2.S vaccination and SARS-CoV-2 variants (dated by TCRdb to the early 2020s). Study-wide context: Vaccine-arm donors were drawn from COV1001, a multicentre, randomized, double-blind, placebo-controlled phase I-IIa trial of Ad26.COV2.S in healthy adults. Ad26.COV2.S was given intramuscularly at 5x10^10 or 1x10^11 viral particles, as a single shot or as two shots 56 days apart. Sequencing of the TCRbeta repertoire served to evaluate the specificity and breadth of SARS-CoV-2-reactive T cell receptors following Ad26.COV2.S vaccination. A total of 32 samples were included in the TCR-sequenced set, comprising around 19 Ad26.COV2.S vaccine recipients, 5 placebo recipients and 8 SARS-CoV-2 convalescent individuals. Participants in the trial were split at random into five groups of five each, receiving low-dose or high-dose Ad26.COV2.S once or twice, or else placebo on both occasions. Blinding of investigators to trial group allocation was maintained during experiments and outcome assessment. The full study reports these points: Compared with placebo recipients, Ad26.COV2.S recipients showed higher spike-specific TCR breadth (P = 0.0014). Vaccine and placebo recipients had comparable non-spike TCR breadth, which fits with the vaccine containing only spike. The authors noted that total T cell responses may have been underestimated by the TCR breadth and depth analyses. The study was not powered for comparison of responses between vaccine doses or regimens. Substantial breadth of spike-specific CD8+ and CD4+ T cell responses was reported after vaccination.

This clone was detected only a few times. Its binding antigen is unknown. Within one base of it there is no much larger clone, and no base qualities were kept. The treatment or condition tag for this specimen amounts to: some 20 received Ad26.COV2.S at low or high dose, single or two shots; five or six received placebo; per-sample allocation not given. Repertoires of vaccine and placebo recipients were sequenced from samples taken on day 63 after the first injection. Between 29 July and 7 August 2020, Cohort 1b enrolled about two dozen adults aged 18-55 years at one site in Boston, USA. Ad26.COV2.S consisted of a replication-incompetent adenovirus type 26 vector by which a prefusion-stabilized SARS-CoV-2 spike protein from the original Wuhan strain was expressed. The immunoSEQ Assay was the method used to sequence TCRbeta CDR3 regions. After extraction, genomic DNA underwent amplification by bias-controlled multiplex PCR, followed by high-throughput sequencing. On the authors' methods: To quantify the absolute abundance of every unique TCRbeta CDR3 region, sequences were collapsed and filtered. T cell fraction was estimated by normalizing TCRbeta template counts to usable DNA, with usable DNA measured through amplification of reference genes found in all nucleated cells. Repertoire TCRs were annotated as SARS-CoV-2-specific when V gene, CDR3 amino acid sequence and J gene were exactly matched to a known reactive TCR set. MIRA supplied the reference SARS-CoV-2 TCR set, which was filtered for enrichment in COVID-19-positive ImmuneCODE repertoires so that public or cross-reactive TCRs were removed. Drawing on the MIRA antigens, annotated TCRs were analysed further at the level of specific ORF or position within ORF. Breadth was defined as the number of annotated unique rearrangements divided by the total number of unique productive rearrangements, and depth was defined as the summed frequency of the annotated unique rearrangements. TCR breadth was compared between groups using two-sided Wilcoxon rank-sum tests. As stored in TCRdb, this immuneACCESS dataset retains in-frame rearrangements with V and J assigned. A fraction of the clones does not appear; measured against another copy, unresolved V genes explain less than half of the discrepancy, and the remainder lacks a known reason. V, J and clone size were drawn from that table, and D and trimming were deduced from the DNA. The sample contains 380,000 or so clones, 83% of them found a single time. About 7.4% of the sample is in the top ten clones.

Taken from the germline V gene (reference sequence), the CDR1 and CDR2 loops are LNHDA and SQIVND. From the cysteine up to the phenylalanine, the CDR3 has a length of 14 residues. Only the CDR3 portion is preserved as DNA: 42 bases, with reading frame beginning at the first base. At the junction V is shortened by 8 bases and J by 2 bases, with 14 bases in between. The sequencing used peripheral blood, collected in a trial of Ad26.COV2.S vaccine versus placebo. This receptor was taken from a person aged 18 to 65 who received the Ad26.COV2.S COVID-19 vaccine or a placebo. The V and J segments used are TRBV19 and TRBJ2-3, with a tentative D gene TRBD1 over 6 matching bases. Read as DNA, the sequence is TGTGCCAGTGCTAAGGACAGCTACACAGATACGCAGTATTTT. This is translated as CASAKDSYTDTQYF.